This is a list of T cell receptor beta chains from one sample in a study of cytomegalovirus exposure and HLA in healthy donors. Some clones are missing from TCRdb's copy, which holds only in-frame ones; the method was immunoSEQ multiplex PCR. The data hold about 120,000 clones, with roughly 80% observed a single time. The sequencing input was PBMCs. The origin of the receptors is a female donor in good health and CMV-seronegative. The conserved cysteine and the conserved F or W are not part of the CDR3 here. The order of the fields is V gene, CDR3 protein.

TRBV7-9 SSRKGQGYYEQY
TRBV20-1 SASGNYGYT
TRBV5-1 ASSLYGGSVDTEAF
TRBV7-2 ASSLEGQLINYGYT
TRBV19 ASSKTENTEAF
TRBV6-1 AVPGGGNQPQH
TRBV5-5 ASSVKPGQGRSSHNEQF
TRBV4-2 ASSQDWVKGAFRTYNEQF
TRBV7-3 ASSLFSGRAGDTQY
TRBV28 ASSPPGQTNVLT
TRBV30 AWSPGLAGVETQY
TRBV30 AWSVPTSYEQY
TRBV27 ASRPSQGNTEAF
TRBV7-9 SSSLSAYEQY
TRBV7-9 SSSLLGQLQETQY
TRBV19 ASSMQGRGPLH
TRBV2 ASSVTGMVNSQY
TRBV5-6 ASSSTGQLQETQY
TRBV5-1 ASNRDTGYEQY
TRBV5-1 ASSLVTSGMGTQY
TRBV9 ASSVENRAADTQY
TRBV19 ASSTSWNTEAF
TRBV6-5 ASSQTSGDTDTQY
TRBV4-1 ASSQDGGRANEQF
TRBV11-2 ASSPRDREETQY
TRBV10-1 ASSRDRANEQF
TRBV27 ASTELAGANEQF
TRBV9 ASSVVTASTDTQY
TRBV5-1 ASTKQGAFQETQY
TRBV19 ASSALAGGDNEQF
TRBV25-1 ASKESGRQTYEQY
TRBV20-1 NAGTNYGYT
TRBV4-1 ASSQRQGYNEQF
TRBV9 ASSVDGAKDYGYT
TRBV5-4 ASTARGTDYGYT
TRBV2 ASTGAGETQY
TRBV19 ASSARQAYYEQY
TRBV7-6 ASSSPNSYEQY
TRBV7-6 ASTSGGEVRTQY
TRBV11-2 ASSPGMRGGNTEAF
TRBV5-4 ASNSPGVEQY